This T cell receptor beta chain was found in a study of sequential checkpoint blockade in melanoma. Study-wide background: Arm A got nivolumab then ipilimumab; arm B the reverse, 1:1. Both treatment sequences were followed by maintenance nivolumab. After nivolumab or ipilimumab alone, about 20 patients had week-13 rebiopsies.

The sample holds a few counts of this clone. The repertoire was sequenced with immunoSEQ multiplex PCR; TCRdb's copy has only in-frame clones and lacks some. The table lists about 12,000 clones, roughly 24% of them singletons. As to treatment: randomized to nivolumab then ipilimumab (arm A) or the reverse (arm B). DNA-damaging chemotherapy had not been given to any patient beforehand. Sequenced material: tumor tissue (inferred from file names), taken from a patient given nivolumab and ipilimumab in sequence. The origin of this receptor is a human donor with melanoma.

Here the CDR3 DNA reads TGTGCCAGCAGCTTAGTGGTCCTAGCGGGGCTAGAATACGAGCAGTACTTC. Encoded protein: CASSLVVLAGLEYEQYF. The gene calls are TRBV11-3 and TRBJ2-7; 9 bases fit TRBD2. CDR3 length: 17 residues. Trimming at V came to 1 base and at J to 4 bases, leaving 11 bases not matched to a gene. The germline V gene has CDR1 SGHNT and CDR2 YENEEA.